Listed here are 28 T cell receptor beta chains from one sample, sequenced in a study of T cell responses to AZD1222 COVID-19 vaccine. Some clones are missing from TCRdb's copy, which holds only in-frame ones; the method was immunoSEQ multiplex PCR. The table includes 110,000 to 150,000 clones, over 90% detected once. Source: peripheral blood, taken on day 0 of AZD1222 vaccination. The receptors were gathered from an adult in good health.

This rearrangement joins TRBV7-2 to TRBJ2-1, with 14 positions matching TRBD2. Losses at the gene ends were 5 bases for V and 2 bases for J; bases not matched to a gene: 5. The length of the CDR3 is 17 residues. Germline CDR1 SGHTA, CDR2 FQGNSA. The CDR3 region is CASSPGLAGGTYNEQFF. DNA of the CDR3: TGTGCCAGCAGCCCAGGACTAGCGGGAGGCACCTACAATGAGCAGTTCTTC.

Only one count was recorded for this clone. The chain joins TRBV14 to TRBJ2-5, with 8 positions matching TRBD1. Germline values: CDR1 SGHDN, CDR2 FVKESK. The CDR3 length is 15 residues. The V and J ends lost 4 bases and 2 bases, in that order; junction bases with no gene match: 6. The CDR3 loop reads CASSPTTGAQETQYF. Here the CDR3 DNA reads TGTGCCAGCAGCCCGACGACAGGGGCGCAAGAGACCCAGTACTTC. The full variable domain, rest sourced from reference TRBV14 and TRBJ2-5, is EAGVTQFPSHSVIEKGQTVTLRCDPISGHDNLYWYRRVMGKEIKFLLHFVKESKQDESGMPNNRFLAERTGGTYSTLKVQPAELEDSGVYFCASSPTTGAQETQYFGPGTRLLVL.

The CDR3 DNA is TGTGCCAGCAGTTACGGACTAGCGGGAGTGGGGACCCAGTACTTC. As protein: CASSYGLAGVGTQYF. The chain carries TRBV6-5 and TRBJ2-5; 13 bases agree with TRBD2. The CDR3 extends over 15 amino acids. Germline V gene sequence: CDR1 MNHEY, CDR2 SVGAGI. After removal of 2 bases from V and 7 bases from J, the junction contained 4 bases not matched to a gene.

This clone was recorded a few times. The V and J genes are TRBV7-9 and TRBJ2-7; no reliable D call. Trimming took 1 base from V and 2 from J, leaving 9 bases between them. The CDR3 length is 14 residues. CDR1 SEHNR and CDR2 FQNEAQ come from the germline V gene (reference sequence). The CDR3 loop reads CASSLESITYEQYF. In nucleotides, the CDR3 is TGTGCCAGCAGCTTAGAATCGATAACCTACGAGCAGTACTTC.

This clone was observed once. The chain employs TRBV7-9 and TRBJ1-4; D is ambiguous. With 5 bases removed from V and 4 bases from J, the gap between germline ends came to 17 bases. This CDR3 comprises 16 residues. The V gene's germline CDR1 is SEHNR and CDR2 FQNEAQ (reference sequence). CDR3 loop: CASSPPLMDVNEKLFF. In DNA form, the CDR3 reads TGTGCCAGCAGCCCCCCCTTGATGGACGTTAATGAAAAACTGTTTTTT.

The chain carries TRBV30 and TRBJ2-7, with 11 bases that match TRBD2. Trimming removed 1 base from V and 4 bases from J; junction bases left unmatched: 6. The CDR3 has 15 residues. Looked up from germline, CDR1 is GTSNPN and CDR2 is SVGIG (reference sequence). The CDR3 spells CAWSELAGDGYEQYF. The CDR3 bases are TGTGCCTGGAGTGAACTAGCGGGAGACGGATACGAGCAGTACTTC.

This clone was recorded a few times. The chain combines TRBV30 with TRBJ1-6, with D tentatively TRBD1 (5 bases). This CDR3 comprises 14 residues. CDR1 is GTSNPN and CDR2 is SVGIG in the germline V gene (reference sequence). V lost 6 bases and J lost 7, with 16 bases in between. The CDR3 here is CACSNGADNSPLHF. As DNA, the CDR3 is TGTGCCTGCTCCAACGGGGCGGACAATTCACCCCTCCACTTT.

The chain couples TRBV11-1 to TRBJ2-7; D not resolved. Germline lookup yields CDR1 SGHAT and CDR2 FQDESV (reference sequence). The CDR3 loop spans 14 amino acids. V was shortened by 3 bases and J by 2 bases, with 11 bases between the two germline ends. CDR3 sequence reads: CASSLIRDTYEQYF. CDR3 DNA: TGTGCCAGCAGCTTGATACGAGACACCTACGAGCAGTACTTC.

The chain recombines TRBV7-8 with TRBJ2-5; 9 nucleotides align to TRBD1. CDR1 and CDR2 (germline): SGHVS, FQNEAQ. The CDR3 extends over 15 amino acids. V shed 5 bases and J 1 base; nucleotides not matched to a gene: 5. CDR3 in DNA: TGTGCCAGCAGCCCGGGACAGGGCCTCCAAGAGACCCAGTACTTC. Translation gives CASSPGQGLQETQYF.

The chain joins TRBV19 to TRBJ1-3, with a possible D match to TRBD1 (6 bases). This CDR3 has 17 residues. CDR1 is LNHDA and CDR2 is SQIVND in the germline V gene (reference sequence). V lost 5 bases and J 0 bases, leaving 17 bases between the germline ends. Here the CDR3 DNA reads TGTGCCAGTAGTGGGCGACAGGCGCCACTCTCTGGAAACACCATATATTTT. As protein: CASSGRQAPLSGNTIYF.

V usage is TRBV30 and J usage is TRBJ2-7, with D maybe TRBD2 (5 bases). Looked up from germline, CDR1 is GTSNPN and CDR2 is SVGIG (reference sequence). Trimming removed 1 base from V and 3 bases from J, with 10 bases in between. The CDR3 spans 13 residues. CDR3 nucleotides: TGTGCCTGGAGTGAAGGACGGGACTACGAGCAGTACTTC. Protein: CAWSEGRDYEQYF.

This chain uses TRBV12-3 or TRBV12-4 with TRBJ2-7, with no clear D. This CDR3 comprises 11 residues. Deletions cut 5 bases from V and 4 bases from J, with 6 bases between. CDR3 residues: CASSLDYEQYF. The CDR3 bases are TGTGCCAGCAGTCTCGATTACGAGCAGTACTTC.

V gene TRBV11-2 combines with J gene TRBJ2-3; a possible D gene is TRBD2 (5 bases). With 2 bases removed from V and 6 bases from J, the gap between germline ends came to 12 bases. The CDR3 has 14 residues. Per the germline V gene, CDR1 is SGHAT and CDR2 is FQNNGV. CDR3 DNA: TGTGCCAGCAGCTTACAAAGTGGAGGCGATACGCAGTATTTT. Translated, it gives CASSLQSGGDTQYF. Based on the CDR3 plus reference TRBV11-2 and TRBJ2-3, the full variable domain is EAGVAQSPRYKIIEKRQSVAFWCNPISGHATLYWYQQILGQGPKLLIQFQNNGVVDDSQLPKDRFSAERLKGVDSTLKIQPAKLEDSAVYLCASSLQSGGDTQYFGPGTRLTVL.

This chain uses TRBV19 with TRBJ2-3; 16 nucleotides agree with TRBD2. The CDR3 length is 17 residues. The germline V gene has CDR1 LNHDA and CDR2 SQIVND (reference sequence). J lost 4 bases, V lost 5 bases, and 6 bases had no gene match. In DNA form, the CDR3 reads TGTGCCAGTAGTCCCGAGGGACTAGCGGGAGGGTCAGATACGCAGTATTTT. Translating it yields CASSPEGLAGGSDTQYF. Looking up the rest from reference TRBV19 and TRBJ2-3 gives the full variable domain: DGGITQSPKYLFRKEGQNVTLSCEQNLNHDAMYWYRQDPGQGLRLIYYSQIVNDFQKGDIAEGYSVSREKKESFPLTVTSAQKNPTAFYLCASSPEGLAGGSDTQYFGPGTRLTVL.

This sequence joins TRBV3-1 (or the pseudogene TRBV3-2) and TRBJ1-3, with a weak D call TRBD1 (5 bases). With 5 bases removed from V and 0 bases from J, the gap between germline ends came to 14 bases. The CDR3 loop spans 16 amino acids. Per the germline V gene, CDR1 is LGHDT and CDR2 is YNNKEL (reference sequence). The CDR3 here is CASSAWAGGSGNTIYF. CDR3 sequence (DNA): TGTGCCAGCAGCGCCTGGGCGGGGGGCTCTGGAAACACCATATATTTT.

The CDR3 spells CASSNPRDRSSYGYTF. The CDR3 bases are TGTGCCAGTAGTAACCCCCGGGACAGGTCTTCTTATGGCTACACCTTC. The rearrangement links TRBV19 to TRBJ1-2, with 8 bases fitting TRBD1. CDR1 and CDR2 from the germline V gene are LNHDA and SQIVND (reference sequence). V was clipped by 4 bases and J by 5 bases; unmatched bases: 12. The CDR3 extends over 16 amino acids.

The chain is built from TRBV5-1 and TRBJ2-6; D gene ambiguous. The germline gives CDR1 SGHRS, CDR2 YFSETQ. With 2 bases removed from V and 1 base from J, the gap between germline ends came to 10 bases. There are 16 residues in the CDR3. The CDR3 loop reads CASSFWGRSGANVLTF. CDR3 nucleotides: TGCGCCAGCAGCTTTTGGGGAAGGTCTGGGGCCAACGTCCTGACTTTC.

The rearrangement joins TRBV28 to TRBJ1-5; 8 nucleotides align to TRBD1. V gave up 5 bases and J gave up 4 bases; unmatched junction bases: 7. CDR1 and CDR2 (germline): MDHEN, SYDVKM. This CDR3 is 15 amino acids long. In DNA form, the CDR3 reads TGTGCCAGCAGTGGTGGACAGGGAATAAATCAGCCCCAGCATTTT. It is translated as CASSGGQGINQPQHF.

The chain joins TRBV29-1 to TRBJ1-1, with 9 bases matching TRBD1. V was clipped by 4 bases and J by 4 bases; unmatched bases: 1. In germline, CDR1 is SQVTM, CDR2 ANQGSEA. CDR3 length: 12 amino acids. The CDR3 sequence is CSVGQGVTEAFF. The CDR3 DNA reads TGCAGCGTTGGACAGGGGGTCACTGAAGCTTTCTTT.

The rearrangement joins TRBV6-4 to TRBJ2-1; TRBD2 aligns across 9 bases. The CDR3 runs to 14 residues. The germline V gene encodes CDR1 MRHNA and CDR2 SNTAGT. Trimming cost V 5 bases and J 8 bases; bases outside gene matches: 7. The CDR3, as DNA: TGTGCCAGCAGTAGCGGGAGGCCTTCTGATGAGCAGTTCTTC. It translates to CASSSGRPSDEQFF.

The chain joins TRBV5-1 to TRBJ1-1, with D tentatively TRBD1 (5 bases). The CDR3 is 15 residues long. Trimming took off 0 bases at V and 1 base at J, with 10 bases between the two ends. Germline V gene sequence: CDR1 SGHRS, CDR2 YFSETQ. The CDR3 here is CASSLATGTNTEAFF. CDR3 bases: TGCGCCAGCAGCTTGGCCACGGGGACGAACACTGAAGCTTTCTTT.

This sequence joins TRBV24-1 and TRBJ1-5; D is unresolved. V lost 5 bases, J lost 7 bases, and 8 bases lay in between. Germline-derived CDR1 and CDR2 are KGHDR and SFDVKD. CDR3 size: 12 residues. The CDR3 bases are TGTGCCACCAGTGCAGCGGGCCAGCCCCAGCATTTT. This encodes CATSAAGQPQHF.

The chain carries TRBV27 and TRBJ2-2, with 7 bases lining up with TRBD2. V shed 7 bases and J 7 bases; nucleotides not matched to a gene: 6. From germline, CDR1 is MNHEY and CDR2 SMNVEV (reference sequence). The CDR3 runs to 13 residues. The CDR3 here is CASKGREIGELFF. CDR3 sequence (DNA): TGTGCCAGCAAAGGGAGGGAGATCGGGGAGCTGTTTTTT.

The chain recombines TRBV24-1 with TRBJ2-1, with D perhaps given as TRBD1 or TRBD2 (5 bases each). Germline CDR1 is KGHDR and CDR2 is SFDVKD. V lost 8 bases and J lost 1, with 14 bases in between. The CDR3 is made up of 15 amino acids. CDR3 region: CATTSGTSSYNEQFF. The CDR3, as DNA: TGTGCCACCACCTCCGGGACCTCGTCCTACAATGAGCAGTTCTTC.

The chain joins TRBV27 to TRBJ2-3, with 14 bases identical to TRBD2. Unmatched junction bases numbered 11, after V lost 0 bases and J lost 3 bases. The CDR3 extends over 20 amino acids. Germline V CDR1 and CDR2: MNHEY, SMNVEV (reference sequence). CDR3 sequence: CASSLSTGLAGEVETDTQYF. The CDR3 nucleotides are TGTGCCAGCAGTTTATCGACGGGACTAGCGGGAGAGGTCGAAACAGATACGCAGTATTTT.

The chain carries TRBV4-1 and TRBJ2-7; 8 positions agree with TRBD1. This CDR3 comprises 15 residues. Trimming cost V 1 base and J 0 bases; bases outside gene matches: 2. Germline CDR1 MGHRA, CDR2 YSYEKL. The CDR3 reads CASSQAQGASYEQYF. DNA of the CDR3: TGCGCCAGCAGCCAAGCCCAGGGGGCCTCCTACGAGCAGTACTTC.

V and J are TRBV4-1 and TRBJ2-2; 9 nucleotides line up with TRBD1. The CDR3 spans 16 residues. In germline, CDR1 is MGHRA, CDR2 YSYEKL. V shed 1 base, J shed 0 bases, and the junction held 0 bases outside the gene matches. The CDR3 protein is CASSQGTGANTGELFF. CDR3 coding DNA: TGCGCCAGCAGCCAAGGGACAGGGGCGAACACCGGGGAGCTGTTTTTT.

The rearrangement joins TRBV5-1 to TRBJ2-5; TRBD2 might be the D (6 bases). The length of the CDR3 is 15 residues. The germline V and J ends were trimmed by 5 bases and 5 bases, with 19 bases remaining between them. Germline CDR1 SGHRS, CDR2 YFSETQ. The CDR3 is CASRSGLDYRETQYF. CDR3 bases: TGCGCCAGCAGATCGGGACTGGACTACCGGGAGACCCAGTACTTC.